This T cell receptor (beta chain) was captured in a study of T cell responses to AZD1222 COVID-19 vaccine (dated by TCRdb to about 2021). Regarding the study in general: A total of just over 230 trial participants underwent TCR sequencing, of whom about 210 had received two doses of AZD1222 and approximately 26 had received two doses of the MenACWY control vaccine. Trial participants were enrolled by age into subgroups of 18-55, 56-69 and 70-plus years, and about 150, 27 and 61 TCR-sequenced participants, respectively, were included in these subgroups. Overall study outcomes, separate from this receptor: A significant rise in spike-specific TCR breadth and depth was observed after two AZD1222 doses relative to day 0 and relative to MenACWY recipients. Because no samples from the day 14 peak response were available, repertoires could be characterized only after the peak T cell response. Conclusions about previously exposed vaccinees are limited, since just five or six AZD1222 recipients were seropositive for SARS-CoV-2 at baseline. CD4 TCRs associated with the vaccine covered the entire spike protein, and the dominant responses were in regions 160-218 and 743-854. Nearly half of unique spike-specific TCRs reportedly recognized epitopes outside regions mutated in the B.1.351 and B.1.1.7 variants. The 56-69-year group was small, and its depth increase did not reach significance, likely because of low power. Most participants were white British and females outnumbered males, and the authors suggested that clonal diversity may have been underestimated.

Turning to this clone: The antigen it recognizes is unknown. Within one base of it there is no much larger clone, and no base qualities were kept.

Read against the paper, the sample's time point label means: baseline before first vaccination. What the treatment or condition label conveys for this sample: meningococcal conjugate vaccine given as trial control. Vaccinee samples came from UK trials COV001 and COV002, including a single-blind randomized controlled phase 2/3 trial of AZD1222 (ChAdOx1 nCoV-19) in healthy adults. For TCRbeta chain sequencing, PBMC samples were collected from trial participants at day 0 and at day 28 after the second dose. The CDR3 regions of human TCRbeta chains were analyzed by immunosequencing. The study's own analysis went as follows. Repertoire TCRs were checked for matches against a reference library of SARS-CoV-2-specific TCRs that had been generated using the MIRA antigen-specificity platform. Breadth was defined as the fraction of unique TCRs that were SARS-CoV-2-associated. Depth was defined as the fraction of total T cells that were SARS-CoV-2-associated. Each spike-specific TCR was assigned to its reactive spike region and to a CD4 or CD8 class using the MIRA data. Log10-transformed breadth and depth values were compared by one-way ANOVA with Sidak's multiple comparisons tests. In TCRdb, the immuneACCESS table is reduced to in-frame sequences with V and J assigned. These tables do not hold every clone; where another copy was compared, an unresolved V gene accounts for under half, and the others remain unexplained. V and J calls and clone size come straight from that table; D and trimming were deduced from the DNA. This sample has around 100,000 clones in its table, and around 87% of those were observed once. 4% to 5% of the sample lies in the top ten.

The CDR3 holds 17 amino acids from the cysteine to the phenylalanine. The entry retains the CDR3 DNA only, 51 bases that are in frame from base 1. V ends up 0 bases short and J 1 base short, with an unmatched junction base count of 7. CDR1 and CDR2 were assigned from the germline V gene (reference sequence) as LGHDT and YNNKEL. The rearrangement joined TRBV3-1 (or the pseudogene TRBV3-2) to TRBJ1-1; 8 central nucleotides agree with TRBD1. This TCR was sampled from an adult in good health. This sample comprised peripheral blood, obtained on day 0 of MenACWY control vaccination. The DNA reads TGTGCCAGCAGCCAAGACGCCGGGACAGGTAAGAACACTGAAGCTTTCTTT. Its amino acids are CASSQDAGTGKNTEAFF.